The 5 T cell receptor beta chains listed next were all sequenced from one sample in a study of T-cell memory formation after mild COVID-19. In TCRdb, the 5' RACE reads were re-called with MiXCR into one record per CDR3 protein. Of 45,000 to 65,000 distinct CDR3 sequences in the sample, 8% to 9.5% are singletons; the top ten hold about 1.2%. The sequencing input was PBMCs or a T cell subset sorted from them (not recorded which). These receptors came from a man between 18 and 29 years old who had mild COVID-19 (a few samples of this study predate the infection). Cell type and time point are not known.

This clonotype was seen only a few times. This chain uses TRBV19 with TRBJ2-3; D is perhaps TRBD2 (5 bases). Germline V gene data show CDR1 as LNHDA and CDR2 as SQIVND (reference sequence). V dropped 5 bases and J dropped 4 bases, with 16 bases sitting between them. The CDR3 consists of 15 residues. The CDR3 reads CASSAGGAFADTQYF. The CDR3 nucleotides are TGTGCCAGTAGTGCGGGCGGCGCTTTCGCAGATACGCAGTATTTT.

The V call is TRBV28, the J call TRBJ1-5; D gene unclear. Germline V gene sequence: CDR1 MDHEN, CDR2 SYDVKM. Trimming removed 6 bases from V and 16 bases from J, with 19 bases in between. The CDR3 has 12 amino acids. CDR3 amino acids: CASRPLLLMLHF. The CDR3 DNA reads as TGTGCCAGCAGACCTCTGCTTTTGATGCTTCATTTT.

This clonotype was counted ten times or more. The CDR3 is CASSPGPTRGEQYV. CDR3 coding DNA: TGTGCCAGCAGCCCCGGCCCCACCCGGGGTGAGCAGTACGTC. The chain links TRBV7-9 to TRBJ2-7, with D maybe TRBD2 (5 bases). CDR3 length: 14 residues. The germline V gene encodes CDR1 SEHNR and CDR2 FQNEAQ (reference sequence). V gave up 5 bases and J gave up 7 bases, with 18 bases separating them.

This chain joins TRBV12-3 or TRBV12-4 and TRBJ2-2; D ambiguous. CDR3 size: 11 residues. Deletions cut 3 bases from V and 6 bases from J, with 2 bases between. As DNA, the CDR3 is TGTGCCAGCAGTTTTCCCGGGGAGCTGTTTTTT. It translates to CASSFPGELFF.

This clonotype appeared many times. The V gene is TRBV24-1, the J gene TRBJ1-2; a weak D match, TRBD1 (5 bases). CDR1 and CDR2 from the germline V gene are KGHDR and SFDVKD. This CDR3 comprises 14 residues. V lost 3 bases, J lost 4 bases, and 11 bases lay in between. The DNA for the CDR3 is TGTGCCACCAGTGATATTGGGACGGCCTATGGCTACACCTTC. Protein product: CATSDIGTAYGYTF.